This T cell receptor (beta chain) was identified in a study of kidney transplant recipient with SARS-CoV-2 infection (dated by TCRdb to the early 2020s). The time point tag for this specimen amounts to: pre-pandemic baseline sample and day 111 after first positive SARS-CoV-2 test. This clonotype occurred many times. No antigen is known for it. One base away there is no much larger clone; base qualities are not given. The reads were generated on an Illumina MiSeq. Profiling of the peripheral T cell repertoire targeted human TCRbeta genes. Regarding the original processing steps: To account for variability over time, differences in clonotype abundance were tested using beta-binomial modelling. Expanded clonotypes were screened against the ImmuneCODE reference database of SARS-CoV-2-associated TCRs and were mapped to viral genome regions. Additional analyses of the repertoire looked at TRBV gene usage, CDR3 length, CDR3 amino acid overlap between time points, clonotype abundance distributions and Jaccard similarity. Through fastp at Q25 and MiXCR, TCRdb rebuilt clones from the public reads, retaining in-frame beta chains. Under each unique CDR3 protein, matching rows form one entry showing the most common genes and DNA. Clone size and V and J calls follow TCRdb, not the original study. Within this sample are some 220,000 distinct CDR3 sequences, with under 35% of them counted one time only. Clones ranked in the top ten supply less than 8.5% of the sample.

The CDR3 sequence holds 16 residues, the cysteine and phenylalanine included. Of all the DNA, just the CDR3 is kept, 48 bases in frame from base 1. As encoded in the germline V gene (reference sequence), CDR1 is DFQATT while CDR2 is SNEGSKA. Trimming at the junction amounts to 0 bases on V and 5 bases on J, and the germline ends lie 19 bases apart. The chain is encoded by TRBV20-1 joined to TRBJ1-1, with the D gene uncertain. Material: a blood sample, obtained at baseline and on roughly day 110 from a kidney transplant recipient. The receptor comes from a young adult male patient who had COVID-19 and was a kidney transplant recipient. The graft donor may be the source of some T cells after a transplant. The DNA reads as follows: TGCAGTGCTAGAGACTTAAAGCGGGGTTCGGGGACTGAAGCTTTCTTT. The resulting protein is CSARDLKRGSGTEAFF.